The T cell receptor (beta chain) described here comes from a study of cytomegalovirus exposure and HLA in healthy donors. Overall study context: HLA-typed donors were the source of about 85 million unique TCRs held in an early data release.

Details on this clone: Antigen specificity is unknown.

60 Vbeta and 13 Jbeta primers were used in PCR. The method was immunoSEQ multiplex PCR; TCRdb's version includes in-frame clones alone and lacks a portion of them. The table records under 150,000 clones, around 78% of them present only once. Broader study findings: Analyses of presence/absence relied on an assumption of roughly uniform sequencing depth across donors. Later work associated 16,951 TCR beta sequences with HLA alleles at 0.05 false discovery rate. The study designated about 160 TCR beta chains cytomegalovirus-associated.

Germline V CDR1 and CDR2: SGHRS, YFSETQ. J lost 8 bases, V lost 4 bases, and 16 bases had no gene match. The CDR3 is 19 amino acids. The sequence was collected from a woman in her 40s in good health and CMV-seronegative. The V call is TRBV5-1, the J call TRBJ2-1; 15 nucleotides agree with TRBD2. Sequenced sample: PBMCs. CDR3 protein: CASSRGLAGGPLSWDEQFF. The CDR3 DNA sequence: TGCGCCAGCAGCAGGGGACTAGCGGGAGGCCCCCTGTCGTGGGATGAGCAGTTCTTC.